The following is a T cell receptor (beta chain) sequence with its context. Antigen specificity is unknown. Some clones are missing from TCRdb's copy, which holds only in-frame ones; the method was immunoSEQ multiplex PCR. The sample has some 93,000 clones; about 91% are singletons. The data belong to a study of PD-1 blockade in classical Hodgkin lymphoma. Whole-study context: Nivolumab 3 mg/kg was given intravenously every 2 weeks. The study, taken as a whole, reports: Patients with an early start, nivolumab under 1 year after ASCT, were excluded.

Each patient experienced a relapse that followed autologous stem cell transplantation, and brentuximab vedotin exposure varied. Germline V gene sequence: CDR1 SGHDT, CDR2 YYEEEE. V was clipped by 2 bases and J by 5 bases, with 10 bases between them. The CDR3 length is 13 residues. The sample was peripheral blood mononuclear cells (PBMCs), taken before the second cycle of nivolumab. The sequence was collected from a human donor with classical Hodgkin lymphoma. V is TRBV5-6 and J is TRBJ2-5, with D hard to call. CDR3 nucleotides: TGTGCCAGCAGCTTCGGCGCACGCGAGACCCAGTACTTC. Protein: CASSFGARETQYF.